Shown below are 27 T cell receptor beta chains from a single sample sequenced in a study of T cell responses to AZD1222 COVID-19 vaccine. Produced via immunoSEQ multiplex PCR; TCRdb's table is partial and in-frame only. Here the sample spans some 22,000 clones, approximately 82% being singletons. The specimen comprised peripheral blood, sampled on day 0 of AZD1222 vaccination. These receptors all stem from an adult in good health.

The rearrangement links TRBV19 to TRBJ1-2, with TRBD1 matching over 8 bases. CDR1 is LNHDA, CDR2 SQIVND, per germline (reference sequence). This CDR3 contains 13 residues. V lost 8 bases, J lost 6 bases, and 8 bases stayed unmatched. For the CDR3, the DNA is TGTGCCAGTTCGGACAGGGAGGAGAATGGCTACACCTTC. As protein: CASSDREENGYTF.

The chain uses TRBV21-1 and TRBJ2-6; the table's D call of TRBD1 was not tested on the DNA. TRBV21-1 counts as a pseudogene. The CDR3 spans 20 residues. DNA for the CDR3: TGTGCCAGCAGCCCCCAGGTAGGTGGACAGGGGGATTCTGGGGCCAACGTCCTGACTTTC. Residues: CASSPQVGGQGDSGANVLTF.

The gene calls are TRBV28 and TRBJ1-4, with 7 bases that match TRBD1. From germline, CDR1 is MDHEN and CDR2 SYDVKM. V lost 5 bases and J lost 8; bases outside the gene matches: 8. The CDR3 totals 14 residues. DNA of the CDR3: TGTGCCAGCAGTCTTAAGCAGGGGGGCGAAAAACTGTTTTTT. This sequence encodes CASSLKQGGEKLFF.

This chain uses TRBV6-5 with TRBJ1-5; TRBD1 agrees at 7 bases. The CDR3 runs to 15 residues. V shed 4 bases and J 2 bases; nucleotides not matched to a gene: 5. Germline CDR1 MNHEY, CDR2 SVGAGI. The DNA of the CDR3 is TGTGCCAGCAGTTCACATGGGACAGGCAATCAGCCCCAGCATTTT. Its translation: CASSSHGTGNQPQHF.

V and J are TRBV12-5 and TRBJ2-3, with D perhaps matching TRBD2 (6 bases). Germline V gene sequence: CDR1 LGHNT, CDR2 FRNRAP. Trimming took 0 bases from V and 0 from J, leaving 10 bases between them. This CDR3 is built from 16 residues. The CDR3 bases are TGTGCTAGTGGTTTGGTAGTGGGGGGAAGCACAGATACGCAGTATTTT. Its protein is CASGLVVGGSTDTQYF.

The chain combines TRBV6-5 with TRBJ2-1; 15 bases align to TRBD2. V shed 5 bases, J shed 9 bases, and the junction held 5 bases outside the gene matches. The CDR3 sequence is 15 residues long. Germline CDR1 reads MNHEY; CDR2 reads SVGAGI. The CDR3, as DNA: TGTGCCAGCAGTATCGGACTAGCGGGAGGGTTTGAGCAGTTCTTC. Translating it yields CASSIGLAGGFEQFF.

The chain carries TRBV6-5 and TRBJ2-2; D is possibly TRBD2 (5 bases). V was cut by 6 bases and J by 7 bases, with 12 bases left in between. The germline gives CDR1 MNHEY, CDR2 SVGAGI. The CDR3 consists of 13 residues. CDR3 loop: CASSPQRLGELFF. CDR3 DNA: TGTGCCAGCAGCCCCCAGCGGCTCGGGGAGCTGTTTTTT.

This chain links TRBV9 with TRBJ2-2; 8 bases are a match to TRBD1. This CDR3 region has 16 residues. V gave up 0 bases and J gave up 3 bases; unmatched junction bases: 4. CDR1 is SGDLS, CDR2 YYNGEE, per germline. CDR3 loop: CASSVVGTGHTGELFF. The CDR3 DNA reads as TGTGCCAGCAGCGTAGTGGGGACAGGTCACACCGGGGAGCTGTTTTTT.

This clone is a singleton in its sample. This chain connects TRBV6-6 to TRBJ2-1; TRBD2 agrees at 7 bases. The CDR3 runs 11 residues. V lost 6 bases, J lost 10 bases, and 3 bases stayed unmatched. CDR1 and CDR2 from the germline V gene are MNHNY and SVGAGI (reference sequence). CDR3 residues: CASRISGEQFF. The DNA of the CDR3 is TGTGCCAGCAGGATTAGCGGGGAGCAGTTCTTC.

The chain has TRBV28 and TRBJ2-7; possible D gene TRBD2, 5 bases. The V gene's germline CDR1 is MDHEN and CDR2 SYDVKM. Between the trimmed V and J ends, which lost 3 bases and 0 bases, there was a span of 9 bases. The CDR3 totals 14 residues. The CDR3 bases are TGTGCCAGCAGTTTGGACTTGAACTCCTACGAGCAGTACTTC. Encoded protein: CASSLDLNSYEQYF.

The chain recombines TRBV7-3 with TRBJ2-7; D gene unclear. Germline CDR1 reads SGHTA; CDR2 reads FQGTGA. The CDR3 is 13 residues long. V was cut by 7 bases and J by 3 bases, with 13 bases left in between. This chain's CDR3 is CASTSVERYEQYF. The CDR3 region has the DNA TGTGCCAGCACCTCAGTCGAGCGCTACGAGCAGTACTTC. Variable domain in full (rest from reference TRBV7-3 and TRBJ2-7): GAGVSQTPSNKVTEKGKYVELRCDPISGHTALYWYRQSLGQGPEFLIYFQGTGAADDSGLPNDRFFAVRPEGSVSTLKIQRTERGDSAVYLCASTSVERYEQYFGPGTRLTVT.

The chain has TRBV24-1 and TRBJ2-3; 8 bases are a match to TRBD1. The CDR3 covers 14 residues. Germline V lookup: CDR1 KGHDR, CDR2 SFDVKD. The J segment lost 0 bases and the V segment lost 6 bases, leaving 1 base of the junction unmatched. The CDR3 nucleotides are TGTGCCACCAGTAGGACAGGGAGCACAGATACGCAGTATTTT. Its translation is CATSRTGSTDTQYF.

The chain uses TRBV19 and TRBJ2-2, with 8 bases lining up with TRBD2. The CDR3 runs to 19 residues. The ends lost 5 bases at V and 2 bases at J; junction bases unmatched: 16. Germline lookup yields CDR1 LNHDA and CDR2 SQIVND (reference sequence). The DNA for the CDR3 is TGTGCCAGTAGTGACGGGAGGGCCGCGGTTGGGGGAAACACCGGGGAGCTGTTTTTT. Its translation is CASSDGRAAVGGNTGELFF.

V and J are TRBV6-5 and TRBJ2-3; possibly TRBD1 or TRBD2 for D (6 bases each). Trimming cost V 7 bases and J 1 base, with 9 bases left between them. CDR3 length: 13 residues. Per germline, CDR1 MNHEY and CDR2 SVGAGI. The CDR3 sequence: CASKGGGTDTQYF. The DNA for the CDR3 is TGTGCCAGCAAGGGGGGCGGCACAGATACGCAGTATTTT.

In its sample, this clone was seen a few times. The chain has TRBV24-1 and TRBJ2-7; D is unclear. CDR3 length: 13 amino acids. Per germline, CDR1 KGHDR and CDR2 SFDVKD. Trimming shortened V by 2 bases and J by 1 base, and 5 bases separated the two germline ends. DNA for the CDR3: TGTGCCACCAGTGATTGGGGTTCCTACGAGCAGTACTTC. It codes for CATSDWGSYEQYF.

The chain carries TRBV5-1 and TRBJ2-7; 12 bases are shared with TRBD2. The junction had 2 bases not matched to a gene; V was cut back by 7 bases and J by 0 bases. Germline CDR1 and CDR2: SGHRS and YFSETQ. The CDR3 extends over 14 amino acids. The CDR3 DNA reads as TGCGCCAGCGGACTAGCGGGGAGCTCCTACGAGCAGTACTTC. As protein: CASGLAGSSYEQYF.

The rearrangement joins TRBV28 to TRBJ2-1; 8 nucleotides line up with TRBD2. With V trimmed by 6 bases and J by 9 bases, 4 bases remained unmatched. The CDR3 sequence is 12 residues long. CDR1 MDHEN and CDR2 SYDVKM come from the germline V gene. The CDR3 nucleotides read TGTGCCAGCAGCCACAGCGGGGGTGAGCAGTTCTTC. This gives the protein CASSHSGGEQFF.

This chain connects TRBV29-1 to TRBJ1-2, with a possible D match to TRBD1 (6 bases). Germline CDR1 reads SQVTM; CDR2 reads ANQGSEA. The CDR3 is made up of 18 amino acids. Trimming stripped 4 bases from V and 2 bases from J, with 26 bases between. The CDR3 sequence is CSVGRSEATGTLNYGYTF. The CDR3 region has the DNA TGCAGCGTTGGTCGGAGCGAGGCGACAGGAACATTAAACTATGGCTACACCTTC. Combining the CDR3 with reference TRBV29-1 and TRBJ1-2 gives the whole variable domain SAVISQKPSRDICQRGTSLTIQCQVDSQVTMMFWYRQQPGQSLTLIATANQGSEATYESGFVIDKFPISRPNLTFSTLTVSNMSPEDSSIYLCSVGRSEATGTLNYGYTFGSGTRLTVV.

The CDR3: CASSYGQGAPKETQYF. The CDR3 DNA is TGTGCCAGCAGCTATGGACAGGGAGCCCCTAAAGAGACCCAGTACTTC. This chain links TRBV5-4 with TRBJ2-5, with 8 bases matching TRBD1. V shed 3 bases, J shed 3 bases, and the junction held 10 bases outside the gene matches. This CDR3 has 16 residues. CDR1 is SGHNT and CDR2 is YYREEE in the germline V gene (reference sequence).

The rearrangement uses TRBV4-2 and TRBJ2-7, with a possible D match to TRBD1 (5 bases). The germline CDR1 and CDR2 sequences are LGHNA and YNFKEQ. The V gene lost 1 base and the J gene lost 3 bases, with 19 bases spanning the gap. The CDR3 has 17 residues. The CDR3 DNA is TGTGCCAGCAGCCAAGTCCCGATCCCGGCCAGGGTCTACGAGCAGTACTTC. It encodes CASSQVPIPARVYEQYF.

This chain links TRBV19 with TRBJ1-1, with 12 bases matching TRBD1. Per germline, CDR1 LNHDA and CDR2 SQIVND (reference sequence). With V trimmed by 4 bases and J by 1 base, 10 bases remained unmatched. The CDR3 sequence is 18 residues long. The CDR3 region is CASSTPGQGASWNTEAFF. The CDR3 DNA sequence: TGTGCCAGTAGTACGCCGGGACAGGGGGCCTCATGGAACACTGAAGCTTTCTTT.

The CDR3 coding sequence is TGTGCCAGCAGCCGATCGCGGGACAGCTCAATCTACGAGCAGTACTTC. Translating it yields CASSRSRDSSIYEQYF. The V call is TRBV3-1 (or the pseudogene TRBV3-2), the J call TRBJ2-7, with a weak D call TRBD1 (7 bases). The CDR3 loop spans 16 amino acids. V lost 4 bases and J lost 3, with 19 bases in between. Germline V gene sequence: CDR1 LGHDT, CDR2 YNNKEL (reference sequence).

The chain uses TRBV30 and TRBJ2-2; a weak D match, TRBD1 (6 bases). This CDR3 is built from 15 residues. V lost 3 bases and J lost 6, with 17 bases in between. Germline lookup yields CDR1 GTSNPN and CDR2 SVGIG (reference sequence). The CDR3 loop is CAWSEAQGMAGELFF. The CDR3 DNA sequence: TGTGCCTGGAGCGAAGCGCAGGGGATGGCCGGGGAGCTGTTTTTT. The full variable domain, in which reference TRBV30 and TRBJ2-2 provide the parts outside the CDR3, is SQTIHQWPATLVQPVGSPLSLECTVEGTSNPNLYWYRQAAGRGLQLLFYSVGIGQISSEVPQNLSASRPQDRQFILSSKKLLLSDSGFYLCAWSEAQGMAGELFFGEGSRLTVL.

The chain has TRBV7-9 and TRBJ2-1, with 7 bases that match TRBD2. The V segment lost 4 bases and the J segment 5 bases; nucleotides outside the gene matches: 5. This CDR3 region has 14 residues. CDR1 is SEHNR, CDR2 FQNEAQ, per germline (reference sequence). The CDR3 nucleotides are TGTGCCAGCAGCTCATGGACTAGGGACAATGAGCAGTTCTTC. It translates to CASSSWTRDNEQFF.

The CDR3: CASSPATGSRSGANVLTF. CDR3 coding DNA: TGTGCCAGCTCACCAGCGACAGGGAGTAGATCTGGGGCCAACGTCCTGACTTTC. The chain joins TRBV18 to TRBJ2-6; 7 bases match TRBD1. The germline V gene has CDR1 KGHSH and CDR2 LQKENI. V was pared by 2 bases and J by 1 base, with 8 bases of the junction left unmatched. The CDR3 totals 18 residues.

This clone was picked up a small number of times. The V call is TRBV19, the J call TRBJ2-1, with D uncertain. The CDR3 runs to 15 residues. Germline CDR1 is LNHDA and CDR2 is SQIVND (reference sequence). V was trimmed by 3 bases and J by 4 bases, leaving 13 bases between them. This chain's CDR3 is CASSISGEGYNEQFF. In nucleotides, the CDR3 is TGTGCCAGTAGTATCTCCGGAGAAGGGTACAATGAGCAGTTCTTC.

The rearrangement uses TRBV2 and TRBJ1-6; D gene ambiguous. The CDR3 totals 17 residues. V lost 2 bases to trimming and J lost 0 bases, with 11 bases between them. The germline V gene has CDR1 SNHLY and CDR2 FYNNEI. CDR3 sequence: CASSERMGYSYNSPLHF. For the CDR3, the DNA is TGTGCCAGCAGTGAAAGAATGGGGTACTCCTATAATTCACCCCTCCACTTT.